The 17 T cell receptor beta chains below all came from one sample that was sequenced in a study of T cell responses to AZD1222 COVID-19 vaccine. Assay: immunoSEQ multiplex PCR; the TCRdb copy retains only in-frame clones and omits some. The table shows some 200,000 clones, with approximately 95% occurring only once. Sequenced material: peripheral blood, taken on day 0 of AZD1222 vaccination. The receptor source for this set is an adult in good health.

The genes are TRBV7-5 and TRBJ2-3; TRBD2, the D gene given by the table, was not confirmed from the DNA. TRBV7-5 is marked as a pseudogene. The CDR3 covers 16 residues. CDR3 loop: CVRSQRLAVSTDTQYF. CDR3 DNA: TGTGTCAGAAGCCAACGACTAGCGGTGTCCACAGATACGCAGTATTTT.

DNA for the CDR3: TGTGCCAGTAGCCGGAGGTTGACGAACACTGAAGCTTTCTTT. This translates into CASSRRLTNTEAFF. This sequence joins TRBV19 and TRBJ1-1; D uncertain. Germline assignment: CDR1 LNHDA and CDR2 SQIVND (reference sequence). Trimming took off 6 bases at V and 1 base at J, with 12 bases between the two ends. This CDR3 is built from 14 residues.

The chain uses TRBV18 and TRBJ1-1; 8 bases fit TRBD1. Unmatched junction bases numbered 3, after V lost 3 bases and J lost 0 bases. Germline CDR1 KGHSH, CDR2 LQKENI. This CDR3 is built from 15 residues. This CDR3 is CASSPKGQVNTEAFF. In DNA, the CDR3 is TGTGCCAGCTCACCTAAGGGACAGGTGAACACTGAAGCTTTCTTT. Filled out from reference TRBV18 and TRBJ1-1, the complete variable domain reads NAGVMQNPRHLVRRRGQEARLRCSPMKGHSHVYWYRQLPEEGLKFMVYLQKENIIDESGMPKERFSAEFPKEGPSILRIQQVVRGDSAAYFCASSPKGQVNTEAFFGQGTRLTVV.

The CDR3 DNA is TGTGCCAGTAGTATAGGGGGCGCAAACACTGAAGCTTTCTTT. It encodes CASSIGGANTEAFF. J is TRBJ1-1 and V is TRBV19, with D possibly matching TRBD1 (5 bases). V lost 1 base, J lost 2 bases, and 8 bases lay in between. Germline values: CDR1 LNHDA, CDR2 SQIVND (reference sequence). This CDR3 is 14 amino acids long.

The chain joins TRBV7-9 to TRBJ2-7, with D perhaps assigned TRBD1 or TRBD2 (5 bases each). CDR3 length: 15 amino acids. Germline V gene data show CDR1 as SEHNR and CDR2 as FQNEAQ (reference sequence). V lost 0 bases to trimming and J lost 5 bases, with 14 bases between them. CDR3 region: CASSLAIRGFDEQYF. In nucleotides, the CDR3 is TGTGCCAGCAGCTTAGCCATACGGGGCTTCGACGAGCAGTACTTC.

The chain is built from TRBV11-2 and TRBJ2-3, with 12 nucleotides matching TRBD2. The V segment lost 0 bases and the J segment 8 bases; nucleotides outside the gene matches: 15. This CDR3 is built from 19 residues. The germline CDR1 and CDR2 sequences are SGHAT and FQNNGV. CDR3 sequence (DNA): TGTGCCAGCAGCTTAGAGGCCCCAAAGACTAGCGGGGGAAATTCTACGCAGTATTTT. Amino acid sequence: CASSLEAPKTSGGNSTQYF.

The chain combines TRBV15 with TRBJ1-5; a possible D gene is TRBD1 (6 bases). The length of the CDR3 is 20 residues. The V and J ends lost 5 bases and 9 bases respectively, with 35 bases between them. Germline values: CDR1 LNHNV, CDR2 YYDKDF (reference sequence). DNA of the CDR3: TGTGCCACCAGCCATACAAGGTGGGCCACAGGGATGAGTGAGGAGTGGCCCCAGCATTTT. This sequence encodes CATSHTRWATGMSEEWPQHF.

This chain uses TRBV6-2 or TRBV6-3 with TRBJ1-5, with D possibly being TRBD1 (5 bases). Germline CDR1 and CDR2: MNHEY and SVGEGT. This CDR3 has 14 residues. The V end lost 2 bases, the J end lost 5 bases, and 10 bases lay between the germline ends. CDR3: CASSYGSGDQPQHF. The DNA of the CDR3 is TGTGCCAGCAGTTACGGTTCGGGGGATCAGCCCCAGCATTTT.

The chain uses TRBV12-3 or TRBV12-4 and TRBJ1-1; D unclear. The V gene lost 3 bases and the J gene lost 1 base, with 6 bases spanning the gap. This CDR3 is 13 amino acids long. The CDR3 DNA sequence: TGTGCCAGCAGTTTTTCCACGAACACTGAAGCTTTCTTT. Translation gives CASSFSTNTEAFF.

The chain is built from TRBV19 and TRBJ1-1; 8 nucleotides line up with TRBD1. Germline V gives CDR1 LNHDA, CDR2 SQIVND (reference sequence). The CDR3 runs to 14 residues. The V segment lost 4 bases and the J segment 1 base; nucleotides outside the gene matches: 2. This CDR3 reads CASSTGTGNTEAFF. For the CDR3, the DNA is TGTGCCAGTAGTACCGGGACAGGGAACACTGAAGCTTTCTTT. The full variable domain, rest sourced from reference TRBV19 and TRBJ1-1, is DGGITQSPKYLFRKEGQNVTLSCEQNLNHDAMYWYRQDPGQGLRLIYYSQIVNDFQKGDIAEGYSVSREKKESFPLTVTSAQKNPTAFYLCASSTGTGNTEAFFGQGTRLTVV.

V and J are TRBV6-4 and TRBJ2-2; D not certain. Trimming pared 2 bases from V and 0 bases from J, leaving 19 bases between. The length of the CDR3 is 19 residues. Germline V CDR1 and CDR2: MRHNA, SNTAGT. The chain's CDR3 is CASSDKMLLEVPNTGELFF. The CDR3 bases are TGTGCCAGCAGTGACAAAATGTTGTTAGAGGTCCCGAACACCGGGGAGCTGTTTTTT.

The chain couples TRBV12-3 or TRBV12-4 to TRBJ1-2; D unclear. This CDR3 spans 11 amino acids. Trimming stripped 6 bases from V and 12 bases from J, with 14 bases between. CDR3 residues: CASSLGYVHTF. The CDR3 nucleotides are TGTGCCAGCAGCCTCGGGTATGTCCACACCTTC.

The rearrangement uses TRBV6-5 and TRBJ2-1; weak D call: TRBD1 (5 bases). V shed 0 bases and J shed 8 bases, with 14 bases lying between them. CDR1 is MNHEY, CDR2 SVGAGI, per germline. The CDR3 runs 15 residues. The CDR3 spells CASSYSNRLSDEQFF. In DNA form, the CDR3 reads TGTGCCAGCAGTTACTCGAACAGGTTGAGCGATGAGCAGTTCTTC.

This chain links TRBV3-1 (or the pseudogene TRBV3-2) with TRBJ1-2; no clear D. Germline lookup yields CDR1 LGHDT and CDR2 YNNKEL (reference sequence). This CDR3 spans 15 amino acids. V lost 3 bases and J 0 bases, leaving 11 bases between the germline ends. The DNA for the CDR3 is TGTGCCAGCAGCCAGAGGCGGTATTCTAACTATGGCTACACCTTC. Amino acid sequence: CASSQRRYSNYGYTF.

The CDR3 region is CASSLSGYMNTEAFF. The CDR3 DNA is TGTGCCAGCAGTTTATCGGGTTACATGAACACTGAAGCTTTCTTT. This chain links TRBV27 with TRBJ1-1; the D is unclear. CDR3 size: 15 residues. Looked up from germline, CDR1 is MNHEY and CDR2 is SMNVEV (reference sequence). V dropped 0 bases and J dropped 0 bases, with 8 bases sitting between them.

The V gene is TRBV5-1, the J gene TRBJ1-5; the D gene is possibly TRBD1 (5 bases). The CDR3 spans 15 residues. The V gene's germline CDR1 is SGHRS and CDR2 YFSETQ. V lost 4 bases and J lost 4, with 15 bases in between. CDR3 sequence (DNA): TGCGCCAGCAGCATGGGGCCAGTTGAGAATCAGCCCCAGCATTTT. It yields the protein CASSMGPVENQPQHF.

The chain has TRBV2 and TRBJ2-3; possible D gene TRBD2, 6 bases. The CDR3 length is 14 residues. Trimming shortened V by 7 bases and J by 7 bases, and 18 bases separated the two germline ends. Per the germline V gene, CDR1 is SNHLY and CDR2 is FYNNEI. The CDR3 is CASKEGGETYTQYF. CDR3 nucleotides: TGTGCCAGCAAAGAGGGCGGGGAAACTTATACGCAGTATTTT.